This T cell receptor (beta chain) comes out of a study of CD8+CD57+ T cells in acquired aplastic anemia. Study-wide findings and caveats: Researchers report that twenty-nine CD8+ CDR3 sequences appeared in both patients and controls.

CDR1 and CDR2 (germline): ENHRY, SYGVKD. The CDR3 length is 16 residues. Trimming took 6 bases from V and 1 from J; bases not matched to a gene: 10. Regarding this clonotype: What it binds is not known.

Profiles of TCR beta VDJ and CDR3 were generated from a genomic DNA template. TCRdb re-derived calls from the reads in MiXCR, one entry per CDR3 protein. The table shows 60,000 to 75,000 distinct CDR3 sequences, with around 55% occurring only once. The sequence was obtained from a human donor in good health, serving as a control. Sequencing was performed on sorted CD4+, CD8+, or CD8+CD57+ T cells (not recorded which) from PBMCs. V is TRBV10-3 and J is TRBJ2-5; 8 nucleotides align to TRBD1. The CDR3 DNA reads TGTGCCATCAGCCTCGGACAGGGAGGATTCCAAGAGACCCAGTACTTC. Its protein product is CAISLGQGGFQETQYF.